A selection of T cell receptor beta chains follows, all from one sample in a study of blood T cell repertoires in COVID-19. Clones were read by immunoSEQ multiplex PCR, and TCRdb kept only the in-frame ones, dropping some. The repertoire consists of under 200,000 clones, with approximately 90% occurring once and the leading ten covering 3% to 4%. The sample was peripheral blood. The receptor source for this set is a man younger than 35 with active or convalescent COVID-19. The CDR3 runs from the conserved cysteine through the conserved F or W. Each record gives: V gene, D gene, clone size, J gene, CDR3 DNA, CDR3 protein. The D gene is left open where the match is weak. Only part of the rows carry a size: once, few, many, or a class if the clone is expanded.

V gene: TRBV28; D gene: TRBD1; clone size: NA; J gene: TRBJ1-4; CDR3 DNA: TGTGCCAGCAGACCATCAGGATTTTGGGACAGGGGACATAAAAATGAAAAACTGTTTTTT; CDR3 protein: CASRPSGFWDRGHKNEKLFF
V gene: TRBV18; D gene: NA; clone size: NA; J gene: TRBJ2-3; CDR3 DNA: TGTGCCAGCTCACCTTCAGACTTCACAGATACGCAGTATTTT; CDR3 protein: CASSPSDFTDTQYF
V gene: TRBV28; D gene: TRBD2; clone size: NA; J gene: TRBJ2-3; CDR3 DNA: TGTGCCAGCAACTCACTAGCGGGGGGGCCGGGTGGCACAGATACGCAGTATTTT; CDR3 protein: CASNSLAGGPGGTDTQYF
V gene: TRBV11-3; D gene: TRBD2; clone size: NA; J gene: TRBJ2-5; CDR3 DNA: TGTGCCAGCAGCCCTGGACTAGCGGGGGCGAAGGAGACCCAGTACTTC; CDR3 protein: CASSPGLAGAKETQYF
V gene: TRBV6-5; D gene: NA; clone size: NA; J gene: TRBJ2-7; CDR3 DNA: TGTGCCAGCAGTTATGGAGGGCAGAGCTCCTACGAGCAGTACTTC; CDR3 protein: CASSYGGQSSYEQYF
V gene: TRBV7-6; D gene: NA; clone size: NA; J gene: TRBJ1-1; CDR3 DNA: TGTGCCAGCAGCTTATGGAGCCGCACTGAAGCTTTCTTT; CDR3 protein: CASSLWSRTEAFF
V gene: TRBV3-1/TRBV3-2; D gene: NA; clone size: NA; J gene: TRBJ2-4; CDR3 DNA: TGTGCCAGCAGCATCGGAGATACTGGAGCCAAAAACATTCAGTACTTC; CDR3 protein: CASSIGDTGAKNIQYF
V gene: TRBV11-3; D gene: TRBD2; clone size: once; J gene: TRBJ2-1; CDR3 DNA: TGTGCCAGCAGCCGGCCCCGCGACGGCGGGAGTTCCTACAATGAGCAGTTCTTC; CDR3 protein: CASSRPRDGGSSYNEQFF
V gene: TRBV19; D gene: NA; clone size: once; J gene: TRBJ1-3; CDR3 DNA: TGTGCCAGTAGTATAAGCCAGGGGCGGAACACCATATATTTT; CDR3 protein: CASSISQGRNTIYF
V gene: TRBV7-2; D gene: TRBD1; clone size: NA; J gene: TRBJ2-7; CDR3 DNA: TGTGCCAGCAGCGCGGACAGGCGCTCCTACGAGCAGTACTTC; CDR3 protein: CASSADRRSYEQYF
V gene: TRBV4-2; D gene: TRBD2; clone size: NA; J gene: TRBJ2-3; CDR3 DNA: TGTGCCAGCAGCCCGACTAGCGGGAGGCCTTCCACAGATACGCAGTATTTT; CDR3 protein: CASSPTSGRPSTDTQYF
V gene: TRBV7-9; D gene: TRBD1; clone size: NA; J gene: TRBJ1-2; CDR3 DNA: TGTGCCAGCAGCTCAGGGGGCGCTAACTATGGCTACACCTTC; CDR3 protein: CASSSGGANYGYTF
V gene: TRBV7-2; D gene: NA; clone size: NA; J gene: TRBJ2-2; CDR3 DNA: TGTGCCAGCAGCCGGAGTACCGGGGAGCTGTTTTTT; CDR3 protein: CASSRSTGELFF
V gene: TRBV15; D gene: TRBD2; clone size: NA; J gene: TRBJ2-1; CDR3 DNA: TGTGCCACCAGCCCAAGGCCCCTAGCGGGGGGTCTCTACAATGAGCAGTTCTTC; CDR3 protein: CATSPRPLAGGLYNEQFF
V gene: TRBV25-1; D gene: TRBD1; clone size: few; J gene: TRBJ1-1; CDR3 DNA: TGTGCCAGCAGTCCCTTGGACAGGGACGGCACTGAAGCTTTCTTT; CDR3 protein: CASSPLDRDGTEAFF
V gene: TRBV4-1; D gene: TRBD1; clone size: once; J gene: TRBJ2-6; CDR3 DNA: TGCGCCAGCAGCCAGAGGGACAGGGGGCAAAGTGGGGCCAACGTCCTGACTTTC; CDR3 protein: CASSQRDRGQSGANVLTF
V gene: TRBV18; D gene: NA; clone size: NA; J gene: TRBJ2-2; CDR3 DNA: TGTGCCAGCTCACCAGAGGCCTTTAACACCGGGGAGCTGTTTTTT; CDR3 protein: CASSPEAFNTGELFF
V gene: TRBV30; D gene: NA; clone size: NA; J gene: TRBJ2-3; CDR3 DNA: TGTGCCTGGAGTGTACAGGGCACAGATACGCAGTATTTT; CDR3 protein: CAWSVQGTDTQYF
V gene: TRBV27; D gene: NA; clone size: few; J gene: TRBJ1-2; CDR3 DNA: TGTGCCAGCAGTTTCAGACTGTCCTATGGCTACACCTTC; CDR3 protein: CASSFRLSYGYTF
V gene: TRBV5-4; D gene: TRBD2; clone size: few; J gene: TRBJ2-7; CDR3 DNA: TGTGCCACCGCTCCCGGGACTAACACCTACGAGCAGTACTTC; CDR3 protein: CATAPGTNTYEQYF
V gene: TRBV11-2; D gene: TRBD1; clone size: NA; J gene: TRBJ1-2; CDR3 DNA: TGTGCCAGCAGCTCCGGGACAGGGAATGGCTACACCTTC; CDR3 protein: CASSSGTGNGYTF
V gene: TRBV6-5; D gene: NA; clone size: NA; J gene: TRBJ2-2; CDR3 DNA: TGTGCCAGCAGTTACGCGGGTACCGGGGAGCTGTTTTTT; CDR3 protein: CASSYAGTGELFF
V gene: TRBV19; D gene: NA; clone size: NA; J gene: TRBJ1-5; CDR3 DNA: TGTGCCAGTTCCCCCGAGGGACTCAATCAGCCCCAGCATTTT; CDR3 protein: CASSPEGLNQPQHF
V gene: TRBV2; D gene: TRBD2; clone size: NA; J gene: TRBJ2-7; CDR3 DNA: TGTGCCAGCACCGGGAGGAGCGAGCAGTACTTC; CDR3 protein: CASTGRSEQYF